Following are 18 T cell receptor beta chains from one sample sequenced in a study of CD8 T cells in ankylosing spondylitis. TCRdb called the 5' RACE reads again in MiXCR, with one record for every CDR3 protein. The repertoire consists of 30,000 to 45,000 distinct CDR3 sequences, with roughly 13% occurring once and the leading ten covering 32%. The material sequenced was synovial fluid, either unsorted or a sorted T cell fraction (not recorded which). Receptors were obtained from a male donor with ankylosing spondylitis.

V is TRBV7-9 and J is TRBJ2-5; no clear D. The CDR3 contains 13 residues. The V gene lost 5 bases and the J gene lost 7 bases, with 14 bases spanning the gap. The germline CDR1 and CDR2 sequences are SEHNR and FQNEAQ (reference sequence). CDR3 region: CASSLEPLGTQYF. The CDR3 DNA is TGTGCCAGCAGCCTCGAACCTCTCGGGACCCAGTACTTC.

This clonotype showed up many times. This sequence joins TRBV7-9 and TRBJ2-1, with D possibly matching TRBD1 (5 bases). Looked up from germline, CDR1 is SEHNR and CDR2 is FQNEAQ (reference sequence). This CDR3 has 15 amino acids. Trimming took off 1 base at V and 7 bases at J, with 14 bases between the two ends. CDR3 DNA sequence: TGTGCCAGCAGCTTAGGGCTAGGGGTTAAGAATGAGCAGTTCTTC. Translated: CASSLGLGVKNEQFF.

This clonotype was seen more than once but under ten times. The chain couples TRBV27 to TRBJ1-6, with D possibly being TRBD1 (5 bases). Trimming cost V 5 bases and J 7 bases, with 15 bases left between them. The CDR3 is 15 residues long. Germline V CDR1 and CDR2: MNHEY, SMNVEV (reference sequence). CDR3 nucleotides: TGTGCCAGCAGTCTCCCGGGACGTAGGAATTCACCCCTCCACTTT. This gives the protein CASSLPGRRNSPLHF.

This chain connects TRBV5-6 to TRBJ1-5; tentatively, D is TRBD1 (6 bases). The V gene lost 4 bases and the J gene lost 6 bases, with 11 bases spanning the gap. CDR1 SGHDT and CDR2 YYEEEE come from the germline V gene. The CDR3 is made up of 13 amino acids. The CDR3 sequence is CASSNGGRQPQHF. The CDR3 DNA follows: TGTGCCAGCAGCAATGGGGGGCGTCAGCCCCAGCATTTT.

This clonotype showed up many times. J is TRBJ2-5 and V is TRBV10-2, with 8 bases fitting TRBD1. The V gene's germline CDR1 is WSHSY and CDR2 SAAADI. The CDR3 length is 13 residues. V was clipped by 7 bases and J by 3 bases; unmatched bases: 4. CDR3 in DNA: TGCGCCAGCAAACAGGGGGTAAAAGAGACCCAGTACTTC. Translating it yields CASKQGVKETQYF.

This clonotype turned up a few times. The rearrangement joins TRBV7-8 to TRBJ2-7; perhaps D is TRBD1 or TRBD2 (5 bases each). The V gene's germline CDR1 is SGHVS and CDR2 FQNEAQ. With 11 bases removed from V and 1 base from J, the gap between germline ends came to 12 bases. CDR3 size: 12 residues. CDR3 coding DNA: TGTGCCGTATCGGGGCTGTCCTACGAGCAGTACTTC. The encoded protein is CAVSGLSYEQYF.

V and J are TRBV7-6 and TRBJ2-1, with a possible D match to TRBD2 (6 bases). Germline V gives CDR1 SGHVS, CDR2 FNYEAQ. V lost 8 bases and J 10 bases, leaving 24 bases between the germline ends. CDR3 length: 15 amino acids. The CDR3 sequence: CASCGVETEMGEQFF. The CDR3 DNA follows: TGTGCCAGCTGCGGGGTCGAGACAGAAATGGGAGAGCAGTTCTTC.

This clonotype has at least ten counts. The CDR3 spells CASSEKAGGPDTQYF. In DNA form, the CDR3 reads TGTGCCAGCAGTGAAAAAGCGGGGGGGCCAGATACGCAGTATTTT. The chain couples TRBV6-1 to TRBJ2-3, with 10 bases that match TRBD2. Germline V CDR1 and CDR2: MNHNS, SASEGT. Germline trimming cut 2 bases from V and 4 bases from J; bases unmatched to any gene: 3. The CDR3 is 15 residues long.

This clonotype appeared many times. The chain combines TRBV20-1 with TRBJ2-7, with a weak D call TRBD1 (6 bases). Germline loops: CDR1 DFQATT, CDR2 SNEGSKA (reference sequence). The CDR3 length is 13 residues. With 8 bases removed from V and 2 bases from J, the gap between germline ends came to 16 bases. The CDR3 region is CSTFEGVTYEQYF. DNA of the CDR3: TGCAGTACGTTCGAGGGGGTTACCTACGAGCAGTACTTC.

This clonotype was counted ten times or more. The chain is built from TRBV9 and TRBJ1-2; unclear D gene. CDR3 length equals 14 residues. CDR1 and CDR2 (germline): SGDLS, YYNGEE. Trimming removed 3 bases from V and 8 bases from J, with 17 bases in between. The chain's CDR3 is CASSAEDRLGGYTF. The CDR3 bases are TGTGCCAGCAGCGCCGAGGACCGCTTGGGGGGCTACACCTTC.

The chain uses TRBV27 and TRBJ2-2; weak D call: TRBD1 (6 bases). Germline V gene lookup returns CDR1 MNHEY and CDR2 SMNVEV (reference sequence). The CDR3 totals 15 residues. The V end lost 2 bases, the J end lost 6 bases, and 13 bases lay between the germline ends. The CDR3 region is CASSLVRGYAGELFF. CDR3 DNA: TGTGCCAGCAGTTTAGTCAGGGGTTACGCCGGGGAGCTGTTTTTT.

The chain carries TRBV19 and TRBJ1-1; D unclear. The CDR3 has 15 amino acids. Germline V lookup: CDR1 LNHDA, CDR2 SQIVND (reference sequence). V shed 3 bases and J shed 6 bases, with 17 bases lying between them. The CDR3 spells CASSIGSYSSAEAFF. CDR3 in DNA: TGTGCCAGTAGTATCGGGTCTTACTCTAGCGCTGAAGCTTTCTTT. The full variable domain, completed using reference TRBV19 and TRBJ1-1, is DGGITQSPKYLFRKEGQNVTLSCEQNLNHDAMYWYRQDPGQGLRLIYYSQIVNDFQKGDIAEGYSVSREKKESFPLTVTSAQKNPTAFYLCASSIGSYSSAEAFFGQGTRLTVV.

This clonotype was picked up a small number of times. The CDR3 region has the DNA TGCGCCAGCAGCCAAGGCGTGGGCAGGGTCTATGGCTACACCTTC. Protein: CASSQGVGRVYGYTF. The V call is TRBV4-3, the J call TRBJ1-2; TRBD1 is a possible D gene (5 bases). The CDR3 has 15 amino acids. From germline, CDR1 is LGHNA and CDR2 YSLEER. Trimming left V 1 base short and J 4 bases short, with 13 bases between.

The rearrangement uses TRBV12-3 or TRBV12-4 and TRBJ1-2, with 8 bases matching TRBD1. This CDR3 has 14 residues. J was trimmed by 8 bases and V by 3 bases; bases with no gene match: 8. CDR3 region: CASSFAGGALGYTF. In nucleotides, the CDR3 is TGTGCCAGCAGTTTCGCAGGGGGCGCGTTAGGCTACACCTTC.

At least ten counts were recorded for this clonotype. The chain employs TRBV6-4 and TRBJ2-1; 7 bases are a match to TRBD2. The V and J ends lost 3 bases and 9 bases, in that order; junction bases with no gene match: 5. CDR3 length: 13 residues. Germline-derived CDR1 and CDR2 are MRHNA and SNTAGT. CDR3 sequence reads: CASSERELGEQFF. Written as DNA, the CDR3 is TGTGCCAGCAGTGAGCGGGAGTTAGGTGAGCAGTTCTTC.

Many counts were recorded for this clonotype. This chain joins TRBV28 and TRBJ2-7; D unclear. Trimming removed 2 bases at V and 6 bases at J, with 8 bases between. Germline CDR1 MDHEN, CDR2 SYDVKM. This CDR3 comprises 12 residues. In DNA form, the CDR3 reads TGTGCCAGCAGTTTACTCTGGGGCGAGCAGTACTTC. Translating it yields CASSLLWGEQYF.

By frequency in the sample, this clonotype is medium-sized (0.01 to 0.1%). The chain joins TRBV20-1 to TRBJ2-3; 13 bases are shared with TRBD2. V was pared by 4 bases and J by 4 bases, with 5 bases of the junction left unmatched. CDR3 length: 15 amino acids. Germline V lookup: CDR1 DFQATT, CDR2 SNEGSKA (reference sequence). The CDR3 bases are TGCAGTGCTAAAGGACTAGCGGGAGAGTCAGATACGCAGTATTTT. Translated: CSAKGLAGESDTQYF.

Many counts were recorded for this clonotype. The gene calls are TRBV7-2 and TRBJ2-1; D may be TRBD2 (5 bases). Trimming took off 3 bases at V and 15 bases at J, with 18 bases between the two ends. From germline, CDR1 is SGHTA and CDR2 FQGNSA. The CDR3 sequence is 13 residues long. The CDR3 DNA reads TGTGCCAGCAGCTTGGGGAGTAGGGAGATGGCGTTCTTC. Translated, it gives CASSLGSREMAFF.